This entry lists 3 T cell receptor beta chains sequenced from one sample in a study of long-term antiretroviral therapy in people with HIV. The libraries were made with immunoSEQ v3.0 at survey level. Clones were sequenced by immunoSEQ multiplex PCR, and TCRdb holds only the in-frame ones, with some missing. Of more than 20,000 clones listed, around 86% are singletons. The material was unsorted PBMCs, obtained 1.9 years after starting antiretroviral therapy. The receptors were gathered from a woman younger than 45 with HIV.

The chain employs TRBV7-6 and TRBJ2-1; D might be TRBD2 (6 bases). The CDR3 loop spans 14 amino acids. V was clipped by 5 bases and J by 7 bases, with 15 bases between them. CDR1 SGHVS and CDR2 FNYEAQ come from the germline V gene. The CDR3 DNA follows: TGTGCCAGCAGCGTCCGGGACTTGATAAATGAGCAGTTCTTC. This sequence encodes CASSVRDLINEQFF. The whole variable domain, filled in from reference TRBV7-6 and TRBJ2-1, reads GAGVSQSPRYKVTKRGQDVALRCDPISGHVSLYWYRQALGQGPEFLTYFNYEAQQDKSGLPNDRFSAERPEGSISTLTIQRTEQRDSAMYRCASSVRDLINEQFFGPGTRLTVL.

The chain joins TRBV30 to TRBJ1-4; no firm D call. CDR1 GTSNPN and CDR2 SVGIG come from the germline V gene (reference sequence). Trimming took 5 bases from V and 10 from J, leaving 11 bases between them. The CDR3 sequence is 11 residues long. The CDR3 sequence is CAWGDGGKLFF. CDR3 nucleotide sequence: TGTGCCTGGGGAGATGGAGGAAAACTGTTTTTT.

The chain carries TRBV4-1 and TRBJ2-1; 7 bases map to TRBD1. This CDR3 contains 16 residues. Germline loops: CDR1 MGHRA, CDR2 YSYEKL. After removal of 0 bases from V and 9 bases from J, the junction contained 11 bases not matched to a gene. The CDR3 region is CASSQDSYRDSSEQFF. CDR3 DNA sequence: TGCGCCAGCAGCCAAGATTCCTACAGGGACAGTAGTGAGCAGTTCTTC.